This T cell receptor beta chain was retrieved from a study of T cells after yellow fever vaccination. This clonotype was counted only a few times. Trimming cost V 0 bases and J 3 bases, with 6 bases left between them. The germline V gene has CDR1 LGHNA and CDR2 YNFKEQ. The CDR3 extends over 13 amino acids. Each CDR3 protein gets one entry after TCRdb re-called the 5' RACE reads with MiXCR. The sample shows about 350,000 distinct CDR3 sequences, approximately 13% of them seen only once. Sequencing was performed on CD4+ T cells sorted from PBMCs, taken 15 days after the yellow fever booster vaccination. This clonotype originated in a man between 18 and 29 years old who received the YFV17D yellow fever vaccine. This chain joins TRBV4-2 and TRBJ2-7; D not resolved. The CDR3 bases are TGTGCCAGCAGCCAAGATACGCTCTACGAGCAGTACTTC. It specifies CASSQDTLYEQYF.